This T cell receptor (beta chain) derives from a study of PD-1 blockade in classical Hodgkin lymphoma. The V and J ends lost 2 bases and 3 bases respectively, with 11 bases between them. The CDR3 is 14 residues long. CDR1 is MNHEY, CDR2 SMNVEV, per germline (reference sequence). Here immunoSEQ multiplex PCR was the method, and the copy in TCRdb shows in-frame clones only, minus some. The sample contains tens of thousands of clones, 88% of which appear only once. Each and every patient relapsed after autologous stem cell transplantation, and patients got differing brentuximab vedotin exposure. A word on this clone: As yet, its antigen is unknown.

Study observations and caveats: Newly diagnosed patients were reported to start with lower TCR diversity than healthy donors. Some patients began nivolumab under 1 year after ASCT. These patients were excluded from later analyses. While CD8+ TCR diversity did not rise significantly by C4D1, CD4+ TCR diversity did. Why the repertoires differ is still unclear, perhaps disease activity or prior therapy.

The V and J genes are TRBV27 and TRBJ2-7; unclear D gene. The sample consisted of peripheral blood mononuclear cells (PBMCs), taken before the second cycle of nivolumab. The source is a human donor with classical Hodgkin lymphoma. CDR3 loop: CASSLSAHLYEQYF. The CDR3 DNA reads as TGTGCCAGCAGTTTAAGTGCCCACCTCTACGAGCAGTACTTC.